Each of the 28 T cell receptor beta chains below was sequenced from the same sample in a study of radiotherapy plus CTLA-4 blockade in lung cancer. TCRdb keeps only in-frame clones here, not all; method: immunoSEQ multiplex PCR. The data hold 50,000 or so clones, with around 69% observed a single time. The sample consisted of peripheral blood, taken from a patient treated with radiotherapy plus ipilimumab. Every receptor here comes from a human donor with non-small cell lung cancer who had stable disease on radiotherapy plus ipilimumab.

The V call is TRBV10-2, the J call TRBJ1-6; D is ambiguous. V lost 6 bases to trimming and J lost 5 bases, with 11 bases between them. From germline, CDR1 is WSHSY and CDR2 SAAADI. The CDR3 is made up of 14 amino acids. CDR3 amino acids: CASRDPVHNSPLHF. CDR3 coding DNA: TGCGCCAGCAGAGACCCTGTTCATAATTCACCCCTCCACTTT.

The CDR3 protein is CATSSDTRSGQPQHF. CDR3 nucleotide sequence: TGTGCCACCAGCAGCGACACAAGGAGTGGTCAGCCCCAGCATTTT. V usage is TRBV15 and J usage is TRBJ1-5, with D unresolved. Trimming removed 3 bases at V and 6 bases at J, with 15 bases between. This CDR3 has 15 amino acids. Germline V gene data show CDR1 as LNHNV and CDR2 as YYDKDF (reference sequence).

The genes are TRBV11-2 and TRBJ1-2; 7 nucleotides align to TRBD1. The CDR3 consists of 13 residues. J gave up 8 bases and V 1 base, and 4 bases lay outside the gene matches. Per the germline V gene, CDR1 is SGHAT and CDR2 is FQNNGV. The CDR3 here is CASSLGQGGGYTF. The DNA for the CDR3 is TGTGCCAGCAGCTTAGGACAGGGCGGCGGCTACACCTTC. The complete variable domain, with remaining parts taken from reference TRBV11-2 and TRBJ1-2, reads EAGVAQSPRYKIIEKRQSVAFWCNPISGHATLYWYQQILGQGPKLLIQFQNNGVVDDSQLPKDRFSAERLKGVDSTLKIQPAKLEDSAVYLCASSLGQGGGYTFGSGTRLTVV.

The chain carries TRBV7-9 and TRBJ2-3, with D maybe TRBD1 (6 bases). The CDR3 length is 16 residues. V was shortened by 4 bases and J by 2 bases, with 16 bases between the two germline ends. CDR1 and CDR2 (germline): SEHNR, FQNEAQ (reference sequence). The CDR3 region is CASSYPVGGTTDTQYF. As DNA, the CDR3 is TGTGCCAGCAGCTACCCAGTAGGGGGAACCACAGATACGCAGTATTTT.

This chain joins TRBV6-5 and TRBJ1-3, with 9 positions matching TRBD1. The J segment lost 4 bases and the V segment lost 0 bases, leaving 4 bases of the junction unmatched. Germline CDR1 is MNHEY and CDR2 is SVGAGI. The CDR3 sequence is 16 residues long. CDR3 loop: CASSYSGTGHGNTIYF. The CDR3 coding sequence is TGTGCCAGCAGTTACTCCGGGACAGGGCACGGAAACACCATATATTTT.

This clone was seen a few times. The chain carries TRBV7-2 and TRBJ1-2; tentatively, D is TRBD1 (6 bases). This CDR3 region has 14 residues. Trimming removed 3 bases at V and 2 bases at J, with 10 bases between. Germline-derived CDR1 and CDR2 are SGHTA and FQGNSA. CDR3 in amino acids: CASSLRQANYGYTF. Written as DNA, the CDR3 is TGTGCCAGCAGCTTGAGACAGGCAAACTATGGCTACACCTTC.

The chain recombines TRBV5-1 with TRBJ1-1, with a weak D call TRBD1 (6 bases). The germline V and J ends were trimmed by 0 bases and 4 bases, with 13 bases remaining between them. From germline, CDR1 is SGHRS and CDR2 YFSETQ. The CDR3 has 15 residues. The CDR3 protein is CASSLAGAQGTEAFF. The CDR3 coding sequence is TGCGCCAGCAGCTTGGCAGGGGCGCAGGGCACTGAAGCTTTCTTT.

This chain joins TRBV6-5 and TRBJ2-7; 8 nucleotides agree with TRBD1. Germline V gives CDR1 MNHEY, CDR2 SVGAGI. The CDR3 spans 14 residues. V dropped 7 bases and J dropped 6; count of bases not matched to a gene: 11. The CDR3 sequence: CASTPGTGLFEQYF. The DNA of the CDR3 is TGTGCCAGCACTCCGGGGACAGGTCTCTTCGAGCAGTACTTC.

This clone was seen a handful of times. This chain uses TRBV6-6 with TRBJ2-7, with 10 bases fitting TRBD2. Germline V lookup: CDR1 MNHNY, CDR2 SVGAGI (reference sequence). This CDR3 is built from 15 residues. Trimming at V came to 7 bases and at J to 1 base, leaving 7 bases not matched to a gene. CDR3: CASTLLAGESYEQYF. CDR3 DNA sequence: TGTGCCAGCACCTTGCTAGCGGGGGAATCCTACGAGCAGTACTTC.

The V call is TRBV9, the J call TRBJ1-1; D uncertain. Germline V gene sequence: CDR1 SGDLS, CDR2 YYNGEE. The CDR3 has 13 amino acids. V shed 4 bases and J shed 6 bases, with 13 bases lying between them. Here the CDR3 reads CASSPRQAPEAFF. The CDR3 DNA sequence: TGTGCCAGCAGCCCCCGCCAGGCACCTGAAGCTTTCTTT.

Only a few counts were recorded for this clone. The rearrangement links TRBV5-6 to TRBJ2-7, with 7 bases matching TRBD1. This CDR3 has 14 residues. V was clipped by 4 bases and J by 2 bases; unmatched bases: 6. Germline-derived CDR1 and CDR2 are SGHDT and YYEEEE. In DNA form, the CDR3 reads TGTGCCAGCAGCGGCCGGGACAGAGCCTACGAGCAGTACGTC. As protein: CASSGRDRAYEQYV.

This clone was observed a few times. V is TRBV7-8 and J is TRBJ2-4; TRBD1 matches at 10 bases. Germline values: CDR1 SGHVS, CDR2 FQNEAQ. After removal of 5 bases from V and 0 bases from J, the junction contained 19 bases not matched to a gene. This CDR3 region has 21 residues. The CDR3 region has the DNA TGTGCCAGCAGCACCCTTGGGGTCGGGACAGGGGTCGCCGTAGCCAAAAACATTCAGTACTTC. Its translation is CASSTLGVGTGVAVAKNIQYF.

This chain links TRBV7-9 with TRBJ1-6, with D possibly TRBD1 on 5 matching bases. Trimming took off 3 bases at V and 8 bases at J, with 11 bases between the two ends. Germline assignment: CDR1 SEHNR and CDR2 FQNEAQ (reference sequence). There are 14 residues in the CDR3. The CDR3 protein is CASSFRDEDSPLHF. The CDR3, as DNA: TGTGCCAGCAGCTTCCGGGACGAAGATTCACCCCTCCACTTT.

This chain joins TRBV6-6 and TRBJ1-5; D uncertain. The germline V gene encodes CDR1 MNHNY and CDR2 SVGAGI (reference sequence). The ends were cut back, 3 bases at V and 2 bases at J, with 5 bases in the middle. The CDR3 contains 13 residues. The CDR3 DNA reads as TGTGCCAGCAGTTATGGGGGCAATCAGCCCCAGCATTTT. Translation gives CASSYGGNQPQHF.

The chain is built from TRBV29-1 and TRBJ2-5, with 8 positions matching TRBD1. V lost 3 bases, J lost 2 bases, and 5 bases stayed unmatched. CDR3 length: 14 amino acids. The V gene's germline CDR1 is SQVTM and CDR2 ANQGSEA. The CDR3 coding sequence is TGCAGCGTTGAGGTAGGGACAGGACAAGAGACCCAGTACTTC. It translates to CSVEVGTGQETQYF.

This sequence joins TRBV5-4 and TRBJ1-1; D gene ambiguous. CDR1 and CDR2 (germline): SGHNT, YYREEE (reference sequence). The V end lost 1 base, the J end lost 1 base, and 5 bases lay between the germline ends. The CDR3 length is 13 residues. CDR3 sequence reads: CASSLWENTEAFF. DNA of the CDR3: TGTGCCAGCAGCTTGTGGGAGAACACTGAAGCTTTCTTT.

The rearrangement uses TRBV6-5 and TRBJ1-5, with a possible D match to TRBD1 (5 bases). Looked up from germline, CDR1 is MNHEY and CDR2 is SVGAGI. This CDR3 region has 15 residues. V was pared by 7 bases and J by 5 bases, with 18 bases between. CDR3 nucleotide sequence: TGTGCCAGCACCCCCTGGCAGGGTCAGGATCAGCCCCAGCATTTT. It encodes CASTPWQGQDQPQHF.

The rearrangement uses TRBV10-2 and TRBJ1-1, with TRBD1 matching over 10 bases. The germline V gene encodes CDR1 WSHSY and CDR2 SAAADI. This CDR3 spans 15 amino acids. The J segment lost 0 bases and the V segment lost 6 bases, leaving 4 bases of the junction unmatched. The CDR3 DNA follows: TGCGCCAGCAGGACAGGGGGCGACTTGAACACTGAAGCTTTCTTT. It translates to CASRTGGDLNTEAFF.

This clone turned up a few times. The DNA of the CDR3 is TGTGCCAGCAGTCGCCAGCCTAACTATGGCTACACCTTC. Amino acids: CASSRQPNYGYTF. The V call is TRBV28, the J call TRBJ1-2; D not resolved. Trimming pared 5 bases from V and 0 bases from J, leaving 7 bases between. This CDR3 spans 13 amino acids. CDR1 and CDR2 from the germline V gene are MDHEN and SYDVKM.

A remark on this clone: At one boundary the junction diverges from the germline segment, which might be a read error. V and J are TRBV5-4 and TRBJ2-6; TRBD1 agrees at 7 bases. CDR1 SGHNT and CDR2 YYREEE come from the germline V gene (reference sequence). CDR3 length: 18 amino acids. The chain's CDR3 is CASSQDDRASSGANVLTF. DNA for the CDR3: TGCGCCAGCAGCCAAGATGACAGGGCCTCCTCTGGGGCCAACGTCCTGACTTTC.

J is TRBJ2-3 and V is TRBV5-4; 8 bases line up with TRBD1. J lost 2 bases, V lost 0 bases, and 8 bases had no gene match. CDR1 and CDR2 from the germline V gene are SGHNT and YYREEE (reference sequence). The CDR3 sequence is 17 residues long. This chain's CDR3 is CASSLASRGRNTDTQYF. CDR3 in DNA: TGTGCCAGCAGCTTGGCCAGCAGGGGGCGTAACACAGATACGCAGTATTTT.

With regard to this clone: At one end the junction does not follow the germline gene, possibly because of a read error. The rearrangement links TRBV7-4 to TRBJ1-6, with no clear D. CDR1 is SGHVT, CDR2 SQSDAQ, per germline. The CDR3 is 18 amino acids. CDR3 coding DNA: TGTGCCAGCAGCCCCCGGACGGATTCCCCCTCCCATAATTCACCCCTCCACTTT. Translated: CASSPRTDSPSHNSPLHF.

The V call is TRBV6-1, the J call TRBJ1-4; D ambiguous. This CDR3 has 13 residues. Trimming removed 8 bases at V and 6 bases at J, with 13 bases between. Germline V gene sequence: CDR1 MNHNS, CDR2 SASEGT. Written as DNA, the CDR3 is TGTGCCAGCTCGACCGCAAGGCATGAAAAACTGTTTTTT. Residues: CASSTARHEKLFF.

The rearrangement uses TRBV10-2 and TRBJ2-5; D gene uncertain. Trimming removed 4 bases from V and 1 base from J, with 4 bases in between. The germline gives CDR1 WSHSY, CDR2 SAAADI. The CDR3 consists of 12 residues. This chain's CDR3 is CASSAGQETQYF. The CDR3 bases are TGCGCCAGCAGTGCGGGCCAAGAGACCCAGTACTTC.

The V call is TRBV18, the J call TRBJ1-6; D is uncertain. Trimming pared 2 bases from V and 5 bases from J, leaving 4 bases between. This CDR3 contains 13 residues. Germline V gene lookup returns CDR1 KGHSH and CDR2 LQKENI. DNA of the CDR3: TGTGCCAGCTCACCAGGGGATAATTCACCCCTCCACTTT. Its translation is CASSPGDNSPLHF.

This chain connects TRBV28 to TRBJ2-5; 7 bases match TRBD1. The J segment lost 5 bases and the V segment lost 5 bases, leaving 11 bases of the junction unmatched. The V gene's germline CDR1 is MDHEN and CDR2 SYDVKM. The CDR3 is 15 amino acids. CDR3 nucleotide sequence: TGTGCCAGCAGTAGAATGGGGACAGAGGATGAGACCCAGTACTTC. As protein: CASSRMGTEDETQYF.

The chain employs TRBV6-5 and TRBJ1-1; TRBD1 is a possible D gene (5 bases). This CDR3 comprises 12 residues. V was cut by 6 bases and J by 1 base, with 6 bases left in between. Germline values: CDR1 MNHEY, CDR2 SVGAGI. This chain's CDR3 is CASRRGNTEAFF. The CDR3 nucleotides read TGTGCCAGCAGGAGGGGGAACACTGAAGCTTTCTTT.

CDR3 region: CASSKRTGYTGELFF. The CDR3 DNA reads as TGTGCCAGCAGTAAACGGACAGGTTACACCGGGGAGCTGTTTTTT. The gene calls are TRBV6-5 and TRBJ2-2; 7 nucleotides agree with TRBD1. The V gene end was trimmed by 5 bases and the J gene end by 3 bases; junction bases not matched to a gene: 6. This CDR3 has 15 amino acids. Germline V gene lookup returns CDR1 MNHEY and CDR2 SVGAGI.